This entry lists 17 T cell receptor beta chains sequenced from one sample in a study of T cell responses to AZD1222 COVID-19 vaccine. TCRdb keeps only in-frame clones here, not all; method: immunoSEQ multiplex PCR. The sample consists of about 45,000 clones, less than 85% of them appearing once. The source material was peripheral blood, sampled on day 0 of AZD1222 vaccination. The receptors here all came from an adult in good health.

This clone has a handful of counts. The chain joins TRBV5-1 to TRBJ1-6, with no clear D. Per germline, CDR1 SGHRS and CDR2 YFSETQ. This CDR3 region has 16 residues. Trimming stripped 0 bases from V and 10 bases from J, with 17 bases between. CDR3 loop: CASSLEPPDFGSPLHF. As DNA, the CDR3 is TGCGCCAGCAGCTTGGAGCCTCCGGACTTCGGGTCACCCCTCCACTTT. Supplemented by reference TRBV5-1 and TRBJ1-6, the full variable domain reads KAGVTQTPRYLIKTRGQQVTLSCSPISGHRSVSWYQQTPGQGLQFLFEYFSETQRNKGNFPGRFSGRQFSNSRSEMNVSTLELGDSALYLCASSLEPPDFGSPLHFGNGTRLTVT.

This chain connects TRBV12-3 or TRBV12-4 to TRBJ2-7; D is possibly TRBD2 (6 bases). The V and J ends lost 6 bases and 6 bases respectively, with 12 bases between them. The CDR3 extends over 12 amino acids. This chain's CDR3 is CASRDLEGEQYF. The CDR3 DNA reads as TGTGCCAGCAGGGACTTGGAGGGCGAGCAGTACTTC.

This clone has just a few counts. The CDR3: CASSQQGRSPLHF. CDR3 nucleotides: TGTGCCAGTAGTCAACAGGGACGTTCACCCCTCCACTTT. This chain connects TRBV19 to TRBJ1-6; possibly TRBD1 for D (6 bases). Trimming left V 5 bases short and J 9 bases short, with 11 bases between. The CDR3 length is 13 residues. Germline loops: CDR1 LNHDA, CDR2 SQIVND (reference sequence).

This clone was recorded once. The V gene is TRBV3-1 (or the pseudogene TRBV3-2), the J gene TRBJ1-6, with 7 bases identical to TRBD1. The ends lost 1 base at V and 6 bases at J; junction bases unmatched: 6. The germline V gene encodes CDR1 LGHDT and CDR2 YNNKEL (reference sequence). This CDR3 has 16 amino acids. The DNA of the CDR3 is TGTGCCAGCAGCCAAGCTCCGGGACAGCTTAATTCACCCCTCCACTTT. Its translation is CASSQAPGQLNSPLHF.

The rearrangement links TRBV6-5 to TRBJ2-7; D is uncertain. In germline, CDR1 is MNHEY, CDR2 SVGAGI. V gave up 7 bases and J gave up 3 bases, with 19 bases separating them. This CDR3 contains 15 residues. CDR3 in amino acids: CASTQDRRGFYEQYF. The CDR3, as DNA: TGTGCCAGCACCCAGGACCGGAGAGGATTCTACGAGCAGTACTTC.

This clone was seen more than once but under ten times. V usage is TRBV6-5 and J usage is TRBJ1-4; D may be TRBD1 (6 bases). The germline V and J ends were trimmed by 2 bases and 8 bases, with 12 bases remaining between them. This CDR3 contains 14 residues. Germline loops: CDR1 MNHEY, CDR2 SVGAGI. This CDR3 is CASSYGAGTEKLFF. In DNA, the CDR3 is TGTGCCAGCAGTTACGGGGCAGGGACAGAAAAACTGTTTTTT.

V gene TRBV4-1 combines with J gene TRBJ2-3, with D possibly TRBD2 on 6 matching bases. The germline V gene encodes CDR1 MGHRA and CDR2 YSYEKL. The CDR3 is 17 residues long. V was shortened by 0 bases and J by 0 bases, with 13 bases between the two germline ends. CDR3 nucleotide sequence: TGCGCCAGCAGCCAAGATCGGGGGACTTCTAGCACAGATACGCAGTATTTT. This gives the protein CASSQDRGTSSTDTQYF.

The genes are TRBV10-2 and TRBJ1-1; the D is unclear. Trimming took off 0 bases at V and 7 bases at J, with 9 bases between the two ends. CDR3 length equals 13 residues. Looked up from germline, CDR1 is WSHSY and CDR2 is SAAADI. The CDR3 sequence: CASSESGAHEAFF. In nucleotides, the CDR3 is TGCGCCAGCAGTGAGTCGGGAGCGCATGAAGCTTTCTTT.

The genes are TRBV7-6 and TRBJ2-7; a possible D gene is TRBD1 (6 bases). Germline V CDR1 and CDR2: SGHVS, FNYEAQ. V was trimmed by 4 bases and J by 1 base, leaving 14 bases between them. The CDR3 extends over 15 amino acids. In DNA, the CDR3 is TGTGCCAGCAGCTCGACCTCACAGGGATCCTACGAGCAGTACTTC. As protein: CASSSTSQGSYEQYF.

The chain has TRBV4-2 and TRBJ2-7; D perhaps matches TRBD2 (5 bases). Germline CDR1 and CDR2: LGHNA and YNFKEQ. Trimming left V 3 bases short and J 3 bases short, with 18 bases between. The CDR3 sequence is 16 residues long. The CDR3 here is CASSQQLGPFYYEQYF. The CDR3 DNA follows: TGTGCCAGCAGCCAGCAACTAGGCCCTTTCTACTACGAGCAGTACTTC.

DNA for the CDR3: TGTGCCAGCAGTGAGGTCTCGGGCCATTATGGAAACACCATATATTTT. Its translation: CASSEVSGHYGNTIYF. This chain connects TRBV6-1 to TRBJ1-3; D unclear. Per the germline V gene, CDR1 is MNHNS and CDR2 is SASEGT. CDR3 size: 16 residues. The V end was cut by 3 bases, the J end by 3 bases, with 15 bases between.

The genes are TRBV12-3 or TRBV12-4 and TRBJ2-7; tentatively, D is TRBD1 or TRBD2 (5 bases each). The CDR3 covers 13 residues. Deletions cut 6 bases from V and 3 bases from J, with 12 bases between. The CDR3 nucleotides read TGTGCCAGCAGCCGGGGACGGCACTACGAGCAGTACTTC. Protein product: CASSRGRHYEQYF.

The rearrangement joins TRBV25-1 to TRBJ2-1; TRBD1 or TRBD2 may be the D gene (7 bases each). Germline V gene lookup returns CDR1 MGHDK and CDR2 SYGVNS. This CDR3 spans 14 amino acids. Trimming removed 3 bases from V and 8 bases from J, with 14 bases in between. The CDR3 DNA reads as TGTGCCAGCAGTGAGCAGGGGGGGCTCGATGAGCAGTTCTTC. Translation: CASSEQGGLDEQFF.

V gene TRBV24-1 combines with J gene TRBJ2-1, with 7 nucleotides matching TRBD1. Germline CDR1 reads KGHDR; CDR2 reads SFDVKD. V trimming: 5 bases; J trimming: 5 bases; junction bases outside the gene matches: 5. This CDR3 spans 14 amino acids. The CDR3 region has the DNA TGTGCCACCAGTGGCCTGACAGGGAACAATGAGCAGTTCTTC. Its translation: CATSGLTGNNEQFF.

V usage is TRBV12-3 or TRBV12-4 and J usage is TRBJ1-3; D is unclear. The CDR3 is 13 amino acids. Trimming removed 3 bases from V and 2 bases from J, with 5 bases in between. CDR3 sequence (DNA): TGTGCCAGCAGTTTTTTGGCTGGAAACACCATATATTTT. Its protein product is CASSFLAGNTIYF.

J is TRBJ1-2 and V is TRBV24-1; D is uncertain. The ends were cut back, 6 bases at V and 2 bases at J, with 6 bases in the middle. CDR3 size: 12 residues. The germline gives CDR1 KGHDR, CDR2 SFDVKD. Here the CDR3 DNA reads TGTGCCACCAGTCCCAACAACTATGGCTACACCTTC. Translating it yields CATSPNNYGYTF.

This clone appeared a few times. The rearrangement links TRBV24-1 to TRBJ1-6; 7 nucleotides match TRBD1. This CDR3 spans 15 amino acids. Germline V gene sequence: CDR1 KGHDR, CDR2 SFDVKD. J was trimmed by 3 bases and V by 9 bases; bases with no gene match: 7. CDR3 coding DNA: TGTGCCACCCCTGACAGGGTCGGCTATAATTCACCCCTCCACTTT. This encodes CATPDRVGYNSPLHF.